The entry that follows covers one T cell receptor beta chain sequence. In the original analysis: How many nucleated cells were present was estimated from reference gene primer amplification. Sequenced by immunoSEQ multiplex PCR; TCRdb stores in-frame clones only, minus some. D and trimming were read from the DNA, whereas the V and J calls and clone size are those reported in that table. Of approximately 54,000 clones in the sample, roughly 80% were seen once. These data come from a study of blood T cell repertoires in COVID-19. The overall study: Sites across the United States, Italy and Spain contributed samples from acute and convalescent COVID-19. Sample material is recorded as cDNA or gDNA derived from T cells, B-cell-depleted T cells, or PBMCs.

This CDR3 comprises 17 residues. V gave up 3 bases and J gave up 1 base; unmatched junction bases: 3. From germline, CDR1 is KGHDR and CDR2 SFDVKD. V and J are TRBV24-1 and TRBJ1-4, with 11 bases that match TRBD1. The receptor comes from a woman aged 60-75 years with acute or convalescent COVID-19. Source material: peripheral blood. CDR3 region: CATSDTGTGGTNEKLFF. CDR3 DNA sequence: TGTGCCACCAGTGATACCGGGACAGGGGGAACTAATGAAAAACTGTTTTTT.